The clone carrying this TCR beta chain was counted between two and nine times. Its target is unknown. The sample is drawn from a study of cytotoxic CD8 clonotypes in ibrutinib-treated CLL. Method: immunoSEQ multiplex PCR; TCRdb's copy keeps in-frame clones and lacks some. Of over 100,000 clones listed, around 85% are singletons. CDR3 length: 14 residues. V was clipped by 3 bases and J by 2 bases, with 8 bases between them. The V gene's germline CDR1 is MDHEN and CDR2 SYDVKM. Findings of the study overall: The study found public clonotypes uncommon, contracting or stable on treatment. Patients had baseline clonality above age-matched healthy donors, and this clonality moved with circulating CD8+ T-cell counts. Increased clonality at ibrutinib response gave way to a return toward baseline at progression.

Material: PBMCs, obtained after 24 months of ibrutinib treatment. This TCR came from a human donor with chronic lymphocytic leukemia. This rearrangement joins TRBV28 to TRBJ1-3; D remains unclear. The CDR3 nucleotides are TGTGCCAGCAGTTTCCTCGGGGCTGGAAACACCATATATTTT. It specifies CASSFLGAGNTIYF.